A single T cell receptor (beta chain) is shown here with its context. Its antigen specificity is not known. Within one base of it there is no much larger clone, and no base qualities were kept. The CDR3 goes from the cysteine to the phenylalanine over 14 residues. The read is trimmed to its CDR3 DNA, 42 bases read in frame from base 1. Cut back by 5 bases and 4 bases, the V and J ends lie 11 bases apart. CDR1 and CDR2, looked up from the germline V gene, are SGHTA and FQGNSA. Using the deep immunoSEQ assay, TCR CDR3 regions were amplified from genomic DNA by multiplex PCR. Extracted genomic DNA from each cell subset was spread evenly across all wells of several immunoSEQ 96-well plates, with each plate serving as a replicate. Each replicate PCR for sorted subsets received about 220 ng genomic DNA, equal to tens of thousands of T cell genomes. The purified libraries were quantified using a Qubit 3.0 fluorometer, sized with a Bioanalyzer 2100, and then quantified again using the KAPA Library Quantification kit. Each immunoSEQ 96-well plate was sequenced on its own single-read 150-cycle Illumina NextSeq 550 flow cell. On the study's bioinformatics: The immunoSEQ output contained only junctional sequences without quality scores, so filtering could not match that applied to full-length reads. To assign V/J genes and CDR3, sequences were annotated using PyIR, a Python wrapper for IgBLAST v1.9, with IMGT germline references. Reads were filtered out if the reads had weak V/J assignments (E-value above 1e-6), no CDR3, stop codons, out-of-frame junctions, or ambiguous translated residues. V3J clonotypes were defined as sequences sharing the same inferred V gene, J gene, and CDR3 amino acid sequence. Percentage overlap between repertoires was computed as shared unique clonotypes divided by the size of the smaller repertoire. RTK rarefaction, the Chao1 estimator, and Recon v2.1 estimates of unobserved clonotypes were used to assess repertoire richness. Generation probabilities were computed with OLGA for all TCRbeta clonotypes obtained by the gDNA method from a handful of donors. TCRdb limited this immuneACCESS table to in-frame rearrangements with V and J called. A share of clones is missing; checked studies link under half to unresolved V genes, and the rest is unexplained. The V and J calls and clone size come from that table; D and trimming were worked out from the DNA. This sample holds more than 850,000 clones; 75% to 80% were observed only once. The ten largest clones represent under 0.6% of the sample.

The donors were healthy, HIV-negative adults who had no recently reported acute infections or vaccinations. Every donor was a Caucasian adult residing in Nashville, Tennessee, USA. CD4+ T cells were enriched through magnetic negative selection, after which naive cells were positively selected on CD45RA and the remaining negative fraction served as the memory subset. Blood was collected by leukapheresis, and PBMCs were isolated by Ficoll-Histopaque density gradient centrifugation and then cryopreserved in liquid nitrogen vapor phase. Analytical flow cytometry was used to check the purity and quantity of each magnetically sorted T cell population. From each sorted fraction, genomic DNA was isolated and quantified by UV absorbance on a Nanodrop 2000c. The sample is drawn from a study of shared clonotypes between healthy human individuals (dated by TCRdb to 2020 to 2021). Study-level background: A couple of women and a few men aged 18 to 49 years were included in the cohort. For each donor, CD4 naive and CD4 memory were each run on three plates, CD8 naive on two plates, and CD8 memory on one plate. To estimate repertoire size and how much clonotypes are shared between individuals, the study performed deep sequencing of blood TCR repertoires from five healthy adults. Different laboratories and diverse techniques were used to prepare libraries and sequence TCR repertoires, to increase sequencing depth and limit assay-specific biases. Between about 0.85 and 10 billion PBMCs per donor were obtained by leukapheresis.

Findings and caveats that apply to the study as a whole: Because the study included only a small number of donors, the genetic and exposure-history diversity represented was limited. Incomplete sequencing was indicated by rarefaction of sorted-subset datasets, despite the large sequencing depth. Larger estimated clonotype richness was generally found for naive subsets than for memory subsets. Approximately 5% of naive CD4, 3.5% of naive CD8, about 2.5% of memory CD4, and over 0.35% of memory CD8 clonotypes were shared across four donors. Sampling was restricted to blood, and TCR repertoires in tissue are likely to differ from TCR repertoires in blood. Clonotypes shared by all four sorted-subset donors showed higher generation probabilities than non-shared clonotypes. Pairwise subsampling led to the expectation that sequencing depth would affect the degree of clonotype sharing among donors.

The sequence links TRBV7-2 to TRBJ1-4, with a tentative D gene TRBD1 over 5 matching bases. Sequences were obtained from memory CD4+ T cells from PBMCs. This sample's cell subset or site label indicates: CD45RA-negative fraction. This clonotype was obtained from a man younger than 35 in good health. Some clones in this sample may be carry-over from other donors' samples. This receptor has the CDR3 CASSRDGYNEKLFF. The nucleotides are TGTGCCAGCAGCCGGGACGGTTATAATGAAAAACTGTTTTTT.